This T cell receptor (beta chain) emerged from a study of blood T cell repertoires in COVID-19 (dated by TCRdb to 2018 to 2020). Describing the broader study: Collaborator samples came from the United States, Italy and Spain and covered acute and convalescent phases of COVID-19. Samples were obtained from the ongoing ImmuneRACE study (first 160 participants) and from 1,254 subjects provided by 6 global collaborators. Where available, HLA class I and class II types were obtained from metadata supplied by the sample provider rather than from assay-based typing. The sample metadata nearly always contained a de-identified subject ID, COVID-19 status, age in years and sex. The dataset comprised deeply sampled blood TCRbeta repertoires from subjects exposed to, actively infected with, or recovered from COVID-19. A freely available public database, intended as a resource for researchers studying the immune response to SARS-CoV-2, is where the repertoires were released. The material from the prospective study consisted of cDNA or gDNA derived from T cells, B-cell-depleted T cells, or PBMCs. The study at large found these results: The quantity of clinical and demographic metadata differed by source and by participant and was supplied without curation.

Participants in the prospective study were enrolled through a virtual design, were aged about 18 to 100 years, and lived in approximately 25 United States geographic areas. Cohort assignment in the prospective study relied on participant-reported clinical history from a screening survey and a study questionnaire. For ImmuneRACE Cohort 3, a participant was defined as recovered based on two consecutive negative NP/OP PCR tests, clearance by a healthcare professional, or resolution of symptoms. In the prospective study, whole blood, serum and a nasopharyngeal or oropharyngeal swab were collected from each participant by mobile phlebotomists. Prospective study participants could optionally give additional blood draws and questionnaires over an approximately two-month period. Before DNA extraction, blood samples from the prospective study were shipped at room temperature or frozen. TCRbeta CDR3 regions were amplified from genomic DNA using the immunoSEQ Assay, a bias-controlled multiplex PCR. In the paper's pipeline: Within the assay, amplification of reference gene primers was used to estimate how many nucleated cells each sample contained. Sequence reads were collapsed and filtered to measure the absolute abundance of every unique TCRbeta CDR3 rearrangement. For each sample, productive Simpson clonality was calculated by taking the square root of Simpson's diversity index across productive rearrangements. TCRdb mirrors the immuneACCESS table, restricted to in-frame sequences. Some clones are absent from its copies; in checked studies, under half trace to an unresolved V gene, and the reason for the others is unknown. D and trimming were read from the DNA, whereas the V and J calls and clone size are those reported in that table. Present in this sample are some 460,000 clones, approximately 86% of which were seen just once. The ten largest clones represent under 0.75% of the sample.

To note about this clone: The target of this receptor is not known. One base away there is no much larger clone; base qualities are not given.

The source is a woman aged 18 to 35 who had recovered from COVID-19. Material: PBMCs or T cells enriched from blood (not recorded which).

The CDR3 reads as follows: CASSRLGQGGGGYTF. The DNA sequence is TGTGCCAGCAGCCGTCTAGGACAGGGCGGGGGTGGCTACACCTTC. The sequence is built from TRBV6-5 and TRBJ1-2; TRBD1 lines up with 8 middle nucleotides. V is cut back by 6 bases and J by 7 bases, with 13 bases in the junction unmatched. Based on the germline V gene, the CDR1 and CDR2 sequences are MNHEY and SVGAGI. Reading from cysteine to phenylalanine, the CDR3 counts 15 amino acids. Of all the DNA, just the CDR3 is kept, 45 bases in frame from base 1.